This TCR beta chain stems from a study of T cell responses to AZD1222 COVID-19 vaccine. Generated by immunoSEQ multiplex PCR, the TCRdb table keeps only in-frame clones and is missing some. The sample lists fewer than 45,000 clones, 85% to 90% occurring once. Note on this clone: As yet, its antigen is unknown.

The CDR3 runs 14 residues. V was shortened by 1 base and J by 5 bases, with 12 bases between the two germline ends. The V gene's germline CDR1 is SGHTA and CDR2 FQGNSA. The study's findings and limits: Just 5 to 7 AZD1222 recipients tested seropositive at baseline. The donors showed a predominance of white British ancestry and of females, with possible underestimation of clonal diversity.

The chain carries TRBV7-2 and TRBJ2-7, with D unresolved. This specimen was peripheral blood, taken on day 0 of AZD1222 vaccination. The source of this sequence is an adult in good health. CDR3 sequence reads: CASSLVPGNDEQYF. The CDR3 region has the DNA TGTGCCAGCAGCTTAGTTCCGGGTAACGACGAGCAGTACTTC. The full variable domain, completed using reference TRBV7-2 and TRBJ2-7, is GAGVSQSPSNKVTEKGKDVELRCDPISGHTALYWYRQSLGQGLEFLIYFQGNSAPDKSGLPSDRFSAERTGGSVSTLTIQRTQQEDSAVYLCASSLVPGNDEQYFGPGTRLTVT.